This TCR beta chain was documented in a study of blood T cell repertoires in COVID-19 (dated by TCRdb to the early 2020s). Regarding the study in general: Samples from collaborators originated in the United States, Italy and Spain and spanned both the acute and convalescent phases of COVID-19. The prospective study material was composed of cDNA or gDNA derived from T cells, B-cell-depleted T cells, or PBMCs. The dataset comprised deeply sampled blood TCRbeta repertoires from subjects exposed to, actively infected with, or recovered from COVID-19. The repertoires were released in a freely available public database intended as a resource for research on the immune response to SARS-CoV-2. The samples were drawn from the first 160 participants of the ongoing ImmuneRACE study and from about 1,200 subjects provided by 6 global collaborators. The sample metadata nearly always contained a de-identified subject ID, COVID-19 status, age in years and sex. Where available, HLA class I and class II types were obtained from metadata supplied by the sample provider rather than from assay-based typing. Findings and caveats that apply to the study as a whole: Clinical and demographic metadata were provided uncurated, with the amount varying by source and participant.

The collaborating institutions used their own protocols to collect whole blood in K2EDTA tubes. For TCRbeta analysis, collaborators shipped samples in one of three forms: frozen whole blood, isolated PBMCs, or DNA extracted from either of those sample types. As encoded in the germline V gene (reference sequence), CDR1 is MNHEY while CDR2 is SMNVEV. V and J lose 1 base and 6 bases, and a span of 10 bases separates them. The CDR3 numbers 13 residues from cysteine through phenylalanine. Just CDR3 DNA is preserved here, 39 bases in frame from base 1. Concerning this clone: Its antigen specificity is not known. Base qualities were left out, and no much larger clone turns up one base away.

The immunoSEQ Assay, a bias-controlled multiplex PCR, was used to amplify TCRbeta CDR3 regions from genomic DNA. As for the original processing: The number of nucleated cells in each sample was estimated from the amplification of reference gene primers within the assay. To quantify the absolute abundance of each unique TCRbeta CDR3 rearrangement, sequence reads were collapsed and filtered. For each sample, productive Simpson clonality was calculated by taking the square root of Simpson's diversity index across productive rearrangements. TCRdb's version of the immuneACCESS table is confined to in-frame rearrangements and falls short of the full clone set. An unresolved V gene accounts for under half of the shortfall where checked; the remainder is of unknown origin. That table is the source of V, J and clone size, and D and trimming were worked out from the DNA. The sample table records about 220,000 clones; over 75% of these occur just once. The biggest ten clones account for around 5.4% of the sample.

The specimen was peripheral blood. The chain is assembled from TRBV27 and TRBJ2-7; the D gene is not confidently resolved. This TCR was sampled from a human donor in a cohort sampled during active COVID-19. The CDR3 protein: CASSLYSNSEQYF. The sequenced DNA is TGTGCCAGCAGTTTATATTCAAATTCCGAGCAGTACTTC.